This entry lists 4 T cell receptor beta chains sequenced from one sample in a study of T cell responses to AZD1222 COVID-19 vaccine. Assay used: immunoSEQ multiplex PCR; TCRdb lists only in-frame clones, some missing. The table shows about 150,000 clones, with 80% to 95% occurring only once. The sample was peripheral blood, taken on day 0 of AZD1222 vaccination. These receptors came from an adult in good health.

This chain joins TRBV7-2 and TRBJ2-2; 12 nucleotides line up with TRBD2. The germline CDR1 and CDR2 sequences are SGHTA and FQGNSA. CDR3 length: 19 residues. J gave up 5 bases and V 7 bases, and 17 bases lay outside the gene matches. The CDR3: CASTDQWSSGGARTGELFF. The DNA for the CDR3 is TGTGCCAGCACCGACCAATGGTCTAGCGGGGGGGCCCGAACCGGGGAGCTGTTTTTT.

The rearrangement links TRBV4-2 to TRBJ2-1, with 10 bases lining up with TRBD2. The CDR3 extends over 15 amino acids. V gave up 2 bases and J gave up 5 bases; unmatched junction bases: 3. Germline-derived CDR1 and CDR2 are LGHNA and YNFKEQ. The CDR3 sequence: CASSQLAGDNNEQFF. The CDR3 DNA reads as TGTGCCAGCAGCCAACTAGCGGGAGACAACAATGAGCAGTTCTTC.

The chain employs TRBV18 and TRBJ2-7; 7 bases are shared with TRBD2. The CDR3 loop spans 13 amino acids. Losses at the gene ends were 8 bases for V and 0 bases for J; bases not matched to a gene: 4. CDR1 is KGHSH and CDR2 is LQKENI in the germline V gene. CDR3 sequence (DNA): TGTGCCAGCCGACTAGCTAGCTCCTACGAGCAGTACTTC. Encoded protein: CASRLASSYEQYF.

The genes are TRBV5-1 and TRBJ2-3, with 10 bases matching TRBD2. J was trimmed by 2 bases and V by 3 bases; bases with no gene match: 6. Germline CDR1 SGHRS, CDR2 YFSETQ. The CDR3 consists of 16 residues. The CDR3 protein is CASSSGTSVDTDTQYF. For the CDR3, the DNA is TGCGCCAGCAGCTCCGGGACTAGCGTAGACACAGATACGCAGTATTTT.